This T cell receptor (beta chain) was sequenced during a study of CD8 T cells in ankylosing spondylitis. Study-wide results and limits: Reactive arthritis synovial fluid and blood previously showed some of these motif variants.

In its sample, this clonotype was seen a few times. Its antigen is not known. Each CDR3 protein gets one entry after TCRdb re-called the 5' RACE reads with MiXCR. The table includes under 200,000 distinct CDR3 sequences, approximately 12% detected once. With 5 bases clipped from V and 6 bases from J, the junction kept 20 bases outside the gene matches. This CDR3 contains 17 residues. Germline assignment: CDR1 DFQATT and CDR2 SNEGSKA (reference sequence). V is TRBV20-1 and J is TRBJ1-2; 8 bases align to TRBD1. What was sequenced was blood, either unsorted or a sorted T cell fraction (not recorded which). The receptor was isolated from a female donor with ankylosing spondylitis or in good health (not recorded which). The CDR3 DNA sequence: TGCAGTGCTTCCATCTCATGGGTGGTGACAGGGGATGATGGCTACACCTTC. Its protein product is CSASISWVVTGDDGYTF.